This T cell receptor (beta chain) was recovered during a study of shared clonotypes between healthy human individuals. Libraries were prepared by immunoSEQ multiplex PCR; TCRdb keeps only in-frame clonotypes and omits some of them. The sample has about 2.1 million clones; roughly 91% are singletons. Trimming removed 3 bases from V and 1 base from J; junction bases left unmatched: 7. In germline, CDR1 is SEHNR, CDR2 FQNEAQ (reference sequence). The CDR3 runs to 16 residues. The naive CD8 subset, CD45RO-negative cells positively selected for CCR7, excluded terminally differentiated effector memory CD45RA+ cells.

The TCR was taken from a man younger than 30 in good health. Some clones in this sample may be carry-over from other donors' samples. The chain employs TRBV7-9 and TRBJ2-3; 7 bases are a match to TRBD1. The sample consisted of naive CD8+ T cells from PBMCs. CDR3 DNA: TGTGCCAGCAGCTTCCCGGACAGGTCGGGCACAGATACGCAGTATTTT. As protein: CASSFPDRSGTDTQYF.